This is a list of T cell receptor beta chains from one sample in a study of OX40 agonist ivuxolimab in advanced cancers. Some clones are missing from TCRdb's copy, which holds only in-frame ones; the method was immunoSEQ multiplex PCR. The top ten clones hold over 1.1% of a sample with roughly 98,000 clones, about 80% of them seen once. Sample: CD4+ or CD8+ T cells sorted from blood, taken in a trial of the OX40 agonist ivuxolimab. These receptor sequences come from an adult with an advanced solid tumor such as melanoma, head and neck, liver or kidney cancer. Each CDR3 is given with its conserved first and last residue. D genes are given only for firm matches. Clone size is not always given. Where it is, it says once, few, many or a class for expanded clones.

>TRBD2|.|TRBV9|TRBJ2-1
CASSVTSGDSYNEQFF
>.|.|TRBV2|TRBJ2-1
CASRPAGRNEQFF
>TRBD2|.|TRBV7-9|TRBJ2-1
CASSPSRLAWNEQFF
>TRBD1|.|TRBV7-2|TRBJ2-7
CASSLRGQGPREQYF
>.|few|TRBV29-1|TRBJ2-1
CSVVRNEQFF
>.|once|TRBV2|TRBJ1-5
CASSEARRSNQPQHF
>TRBD1|.|TRBV6-5|TRBJ2-3
CASKRQGSSDTQYF
>.|.|TRBV11-2|TRBJ2-3
CASSPPFSGTSTDTQYF
>.|once|TRBV7-2|TRBJ2-3
CASSQLPDTQYF
>.|.|TRBV27|TRBJ2-2
CASSPTNTGELFF
>.|.|TRBV30|TRBJ1-1
CAWSLSGSLNTEAFF
>.|.|TRBV29-1|TRBJ2-5
CSVGPDQETQYF
>.|.|TRBV5-1|TRBJ1-4
CASSSEMQGRIYEKLFF
>.|.|TRBV4-1|TRBJ2-1
CASSQGRDGDSYNEQFF
>.|few|TRBV11-3|TRBJ2-5
CASSLRVGDPIQETQYF
>TRBD1|.|TRBV5-1|TRBJ1-6
CASSLTGGSYNSPLHF
>.|once|TRBV5-4|TRBJ2-2
CASSLAARANTGELFF
>.|.|TRBV6-5|TRBJ1-5
CASSYTGNQPQHF
>.|.|TRBV7-2|TRBJ1-1
CASSLVAPGTEAFF
>.|.|TRBV7-2|TRBJ2-5
CASSLAAGRKETQYF
>.|few|TRBV6-1|TRBJ1-2
CASTYGRGGDYGYTF
>TRBD2|once|TRBV6-5|TRBJ2-7
CASSYSVPSGDYEQYF
>.|.|TRBV29-1|TRBJ2-1
CSVETQGDSFLSYNEQFF
>.|.|TRBV7-7|TRBJ2-1
CVPISVSYNEQFF
>.|.|TRBV6-5|TRBJ2-3
CASSYEKSTDTQYF
>TRBD1|.|TRBV5-4|TRBJ1-1
CASSPLTGVVSEAFF
>.|.|TRBV7-2|TRBJ2-7
CASSLQNEQYF